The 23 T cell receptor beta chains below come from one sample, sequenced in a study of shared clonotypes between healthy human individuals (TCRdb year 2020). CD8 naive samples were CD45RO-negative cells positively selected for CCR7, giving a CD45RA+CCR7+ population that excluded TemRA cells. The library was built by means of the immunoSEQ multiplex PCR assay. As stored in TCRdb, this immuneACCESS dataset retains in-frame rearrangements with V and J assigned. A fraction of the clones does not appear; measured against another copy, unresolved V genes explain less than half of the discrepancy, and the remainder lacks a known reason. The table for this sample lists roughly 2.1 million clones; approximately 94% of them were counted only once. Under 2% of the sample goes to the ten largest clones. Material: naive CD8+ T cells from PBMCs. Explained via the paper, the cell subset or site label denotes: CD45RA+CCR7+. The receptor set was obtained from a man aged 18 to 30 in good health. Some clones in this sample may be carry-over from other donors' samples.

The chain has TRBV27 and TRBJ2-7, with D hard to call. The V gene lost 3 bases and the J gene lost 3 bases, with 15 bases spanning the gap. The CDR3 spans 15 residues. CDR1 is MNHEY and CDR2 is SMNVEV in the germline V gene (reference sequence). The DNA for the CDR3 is TGTGCCAGCAGTTTTCTGGAAACTCATGGCTACGAGCAGTACTTC. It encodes CASSFLETHGYEQYF.

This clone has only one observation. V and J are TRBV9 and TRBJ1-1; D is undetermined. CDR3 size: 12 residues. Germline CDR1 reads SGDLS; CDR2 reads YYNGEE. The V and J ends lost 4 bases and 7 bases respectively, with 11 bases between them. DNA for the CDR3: TGTGCCAGCAGCCCCCCTTGGGGTGAAGCTTTCTTT. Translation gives CASSPPWGEAFF.

CDR3 DNA: TGTGCCAGCAGTTGGACAGGGGCCCTCTCCTCCTACAATGAGCAGTTCTTC. Translated: CASSWTGALSSYNEQFF. The gene calls are TRBV2 and TRBJ2-1; 9 bases are shared with TRBD1. The length of the CDR3 is 17 residues. J was trimmed by 0 bases and V by 5 bases; bases with no gene match: 8. Germline loops: CDR1 SNHLY, CDR2 FYNNEI. Supplemented by reference TRBV2 and TRBJ2-1, the full variable domain reads EPEVTQTPSHQVTQMGQEVILRCVPISNHLYFYWYRQILGQKVEFLVSFYNNEISEKSEIFDDQFSVERPDGSNFTLKIRSTKLEDSAMYFCASSWTGALSSYNEQFFGPGTRLTVL.

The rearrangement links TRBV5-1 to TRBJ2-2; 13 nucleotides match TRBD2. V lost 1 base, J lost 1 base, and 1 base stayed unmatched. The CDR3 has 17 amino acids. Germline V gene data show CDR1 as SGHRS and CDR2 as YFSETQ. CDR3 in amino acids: CASSLTSGRVNTGELFF. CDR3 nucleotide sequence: TGCGCCAGCAGCTTGACTAGCGGGAGGGTGAACACCGGGGAGCTGTTTTTT.

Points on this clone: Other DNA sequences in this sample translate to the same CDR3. DNA of the CDR3: TGTGCCAGCAGTTTACAGCGGGAATACAATGAGCAGTTCTTC. Its translation: CASSLQREYNEQFF. V is TRBV27 and J is TRBJ2-1, with 7 bases identical to TRBD2. This CDR3 is built from 14 residues. From germline, CDR1 is MNHEY and CDR2 SMNVEV (reference sequence). After removal of 2 bases from V and 4 bases from J, the junction contained 2 bases not matched to a gene.

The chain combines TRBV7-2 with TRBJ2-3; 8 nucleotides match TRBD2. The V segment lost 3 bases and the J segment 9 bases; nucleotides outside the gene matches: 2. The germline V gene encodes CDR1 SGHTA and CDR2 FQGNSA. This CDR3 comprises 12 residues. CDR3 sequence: CASSFQRETQYF. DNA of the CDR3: TGTGCCAGCAGCTTCCAGCGGGAGACGCAGTATTTT.

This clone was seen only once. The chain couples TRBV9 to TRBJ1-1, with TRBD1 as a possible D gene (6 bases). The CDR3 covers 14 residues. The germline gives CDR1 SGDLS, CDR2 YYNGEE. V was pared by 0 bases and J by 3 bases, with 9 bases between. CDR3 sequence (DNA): TGTGCCAGCAGCGTAGGCAGGGGAGACACTGAAGCTTTCTTT. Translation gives CASSVGRGDTEAFF.

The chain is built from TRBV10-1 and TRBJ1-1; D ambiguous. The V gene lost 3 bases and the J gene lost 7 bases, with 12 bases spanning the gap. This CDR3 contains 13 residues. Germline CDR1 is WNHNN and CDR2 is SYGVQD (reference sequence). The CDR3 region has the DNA TGCGCCAGCAGTGACGGGAAAGCCCTTGAAGCTTTCTTT. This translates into CASSDGKALEAFF.

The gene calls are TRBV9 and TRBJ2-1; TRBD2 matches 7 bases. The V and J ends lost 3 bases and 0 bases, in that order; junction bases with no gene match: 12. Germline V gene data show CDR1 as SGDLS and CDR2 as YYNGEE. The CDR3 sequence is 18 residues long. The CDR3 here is CASSGPVPGRSSYNEQFF. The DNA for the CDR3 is TGTGCCAGCAGCGGCCCCGTGCCCGGGAGGAGCTCCTACAATGAGCAGTTCTTC.

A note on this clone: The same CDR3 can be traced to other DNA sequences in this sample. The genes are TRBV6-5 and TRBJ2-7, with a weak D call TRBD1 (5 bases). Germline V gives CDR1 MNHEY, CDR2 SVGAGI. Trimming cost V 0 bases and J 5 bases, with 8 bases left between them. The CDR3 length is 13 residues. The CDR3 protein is CASSYSGVNEQYF. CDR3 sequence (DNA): TGTGCCAGCAGTTACTCAGGGGTTAACGAGCAGTACTTC.

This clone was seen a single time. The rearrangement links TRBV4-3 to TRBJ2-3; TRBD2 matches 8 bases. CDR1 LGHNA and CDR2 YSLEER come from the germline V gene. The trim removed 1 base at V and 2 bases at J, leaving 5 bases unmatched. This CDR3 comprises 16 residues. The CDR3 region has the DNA TGCGCCAGCAGCCAAGGGACTAGCTCTCTCACAGATACGCAGTATTTT. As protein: CASSQGTSSLTDTQYF.

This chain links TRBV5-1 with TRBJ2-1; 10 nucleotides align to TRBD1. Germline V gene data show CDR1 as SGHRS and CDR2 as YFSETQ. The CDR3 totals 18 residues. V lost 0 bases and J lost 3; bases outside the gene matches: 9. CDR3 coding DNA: TGCGCCAGCAGCTTGGCCGATAAGACAGGGGGCGGCTACAATGAGCAGTTCTTC. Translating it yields CASSLADKTGGGYNEQFF.

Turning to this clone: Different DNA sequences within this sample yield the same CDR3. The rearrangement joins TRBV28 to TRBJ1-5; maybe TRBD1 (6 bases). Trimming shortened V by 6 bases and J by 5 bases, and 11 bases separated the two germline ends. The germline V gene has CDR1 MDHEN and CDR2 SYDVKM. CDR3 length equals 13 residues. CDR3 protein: CASSLGTHQPQHF. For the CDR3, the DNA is TGTGCCAGCAGCCTAGGGACACATCAGCCCCAGCATTTT.

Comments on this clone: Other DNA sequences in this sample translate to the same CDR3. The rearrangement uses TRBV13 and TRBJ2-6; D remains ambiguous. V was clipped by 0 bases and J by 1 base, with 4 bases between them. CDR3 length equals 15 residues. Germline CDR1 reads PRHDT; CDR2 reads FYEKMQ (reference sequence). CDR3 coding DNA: TGTGCCAGCAGCTTAGGACGTTCTGGGGCCAACGTCCTGACTTTC. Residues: CASSLGRSGANVLTF.

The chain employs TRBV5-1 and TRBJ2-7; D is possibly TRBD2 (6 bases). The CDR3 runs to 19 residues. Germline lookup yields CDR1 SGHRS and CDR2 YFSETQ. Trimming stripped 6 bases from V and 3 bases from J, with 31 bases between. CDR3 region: CASTSLEGGALTDIYEQYF. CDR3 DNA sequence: TGCGCCAGCACATCCCTGGAGGGTGGGGCCCTTACAGATATCTACGAGCAGTACTTC.

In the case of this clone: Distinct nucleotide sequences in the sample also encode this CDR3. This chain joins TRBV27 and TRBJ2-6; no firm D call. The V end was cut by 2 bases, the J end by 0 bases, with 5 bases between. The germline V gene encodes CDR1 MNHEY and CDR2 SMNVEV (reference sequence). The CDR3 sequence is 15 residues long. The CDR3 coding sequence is TGTGCCAGCAGTTTAAGTTCCTCTGGGGCCAACGTCCTGACTTTC. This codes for CASSLSSSGANVLTF.

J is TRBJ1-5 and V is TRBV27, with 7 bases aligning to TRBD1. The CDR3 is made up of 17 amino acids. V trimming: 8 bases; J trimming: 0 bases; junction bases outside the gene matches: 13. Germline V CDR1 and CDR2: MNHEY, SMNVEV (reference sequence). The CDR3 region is CASPPGRGEYSNQPQHF. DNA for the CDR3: TGTGCCAGCCCACCGGGCAGGGGGGAGTATAGCAATCAGCCCCAGCATTTT.

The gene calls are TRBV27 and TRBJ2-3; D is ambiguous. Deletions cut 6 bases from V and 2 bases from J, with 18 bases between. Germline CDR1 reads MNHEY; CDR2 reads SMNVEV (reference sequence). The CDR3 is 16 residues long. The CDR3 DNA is TGTGCCAGCAGCCCCTCACGGTTGACTTACACAGATACGCAGTATTTT. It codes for CASSPSRLTYTDTQYF.

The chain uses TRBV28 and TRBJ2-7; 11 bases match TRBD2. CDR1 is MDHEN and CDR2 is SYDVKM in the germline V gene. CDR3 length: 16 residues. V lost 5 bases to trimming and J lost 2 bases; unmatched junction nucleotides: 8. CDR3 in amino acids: CASSPTGTSGTYEQYF. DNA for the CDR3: TGTGCCAGCAGTCCCACCGGGACTAGCGGAACCTACGAGCAGTACTTC. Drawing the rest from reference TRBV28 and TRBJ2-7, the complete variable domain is DVKVTQSSRYLVKRTGEKVFLECVQDMDHENMFWYRQDPGLGLRLIYFSYDVKMKEKGDIPEGYSVSREKKERFSLILESASTNQTSMYLCASSPTGTSGTYEQYFGPGTRLTVT.

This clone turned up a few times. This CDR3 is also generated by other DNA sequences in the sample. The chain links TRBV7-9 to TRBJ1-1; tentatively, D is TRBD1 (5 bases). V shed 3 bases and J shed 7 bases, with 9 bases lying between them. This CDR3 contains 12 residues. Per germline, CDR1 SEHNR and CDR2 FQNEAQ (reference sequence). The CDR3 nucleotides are TGTGCCAGCAGCTTTGGTGACAGTGAAGCTTTCTTT. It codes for CASSFGDSEAFF.

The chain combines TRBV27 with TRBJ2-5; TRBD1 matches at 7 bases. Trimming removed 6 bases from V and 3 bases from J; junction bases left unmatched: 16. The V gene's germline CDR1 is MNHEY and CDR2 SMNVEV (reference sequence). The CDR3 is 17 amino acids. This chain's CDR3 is CASSSNPGTERKETQYF. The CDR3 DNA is TGTGCCAGCAGCAGCAACCCGGGGACAGAAAGAAAAGAGACCCAGTACTTC.

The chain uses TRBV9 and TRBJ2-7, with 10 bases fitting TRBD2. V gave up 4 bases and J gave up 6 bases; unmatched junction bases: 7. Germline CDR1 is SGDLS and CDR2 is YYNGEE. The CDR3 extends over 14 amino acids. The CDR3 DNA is TGTGCCAGCAGCCCTGGTAGACTAGCGGGCGAGCAGTACTTC. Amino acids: CASSPGRLAGEQYF.

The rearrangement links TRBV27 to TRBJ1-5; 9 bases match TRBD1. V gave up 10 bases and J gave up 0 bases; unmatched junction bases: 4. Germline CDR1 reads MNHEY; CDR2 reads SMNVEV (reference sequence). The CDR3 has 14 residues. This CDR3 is CATWDRDSNQPQHF. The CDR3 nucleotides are TGTGCCACCTGGGACAGGGATAGCAATCAGCCCCAGCATTTT.